This T cell receptor beta chain was recorded in a study of blood T cell repertoires in COVID-19. Study-level background: Collection of acute and convalescent COVID-19 samples took place in the United States, Italy and Spain. PBMCs, B-cell-depleted T cells, or T cells provided the cDNA or gDNA that made up the material.

Individuals aged about 18 to 100 years were recruited from fewer than 30 US areas. In the authors' workflow: Reference gene primers were amplified, and this amplification served to estimate nucleated cell counts. Sequenced by immunoSEQ multiplex PCR; TCRdb stores in-frame clones only, minus some. Clonal size and the V and J genes are those of that table, whereas D and trimming came from the DNA. The repertoire holds more than 350,000 clones, with about 88% as singletons. V gave up 6 bases and J gave up 6 bases; unmatched junction bases: 10. This CDR3 contains 14 residues. Germline lookup yields CDR1 LNHDA and CDR2 SQIVND (reference sequence).

The receptor was derived from a woman younger than 30 who had been exposed to COVID-19. This chain connects TRBV19 to TRBJ1-2; 7 positions agree with TRBD1. Sequencing was performed on PBMCs or T cells enriched from blood (not recorded which). Here the CDR3 DNA reads TGTGCCAGTAGCACCACAGGGGTCGAGAATGGCTACACCTTC. Translated: CASSTTGVENGYTF. Together with reference TRBV19 and TRBJ1-2, the CDR3 gives the full variable domain: DGGITQSPKYLFRKEGQNVTLSCEQNLNHDAMYWYRQDPGQGLRLIYYSQIVNDFQKGDIAEGYSVSREKKESFPLTVTSAQKNPTAFYLCASSTTGVENGYTFGSGTRLTVV.